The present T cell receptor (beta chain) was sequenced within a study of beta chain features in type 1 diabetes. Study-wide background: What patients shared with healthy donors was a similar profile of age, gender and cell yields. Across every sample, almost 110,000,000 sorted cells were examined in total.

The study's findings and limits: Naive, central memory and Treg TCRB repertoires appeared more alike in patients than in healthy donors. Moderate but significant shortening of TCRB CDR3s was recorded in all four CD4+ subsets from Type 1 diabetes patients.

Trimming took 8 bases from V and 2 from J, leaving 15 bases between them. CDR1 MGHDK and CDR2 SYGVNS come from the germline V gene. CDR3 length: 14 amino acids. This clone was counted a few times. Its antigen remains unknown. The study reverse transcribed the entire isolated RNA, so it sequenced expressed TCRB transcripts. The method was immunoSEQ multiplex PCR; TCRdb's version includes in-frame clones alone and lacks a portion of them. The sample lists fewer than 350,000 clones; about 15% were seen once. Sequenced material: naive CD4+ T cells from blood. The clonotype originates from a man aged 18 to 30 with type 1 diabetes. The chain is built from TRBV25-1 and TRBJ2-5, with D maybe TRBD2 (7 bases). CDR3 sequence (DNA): TGTGCCAGCGAGGGGGGGGCGGATCAAGAGACCCAGTACTTC. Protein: CASEGGADQETQYF. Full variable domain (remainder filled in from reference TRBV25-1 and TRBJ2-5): EADIYQTPRYLVIGTGKKITLECSQTMGHDKMYWYQQDPGMELHLIHYSYGVNSTEKGDLSSESTVSRIRTEHFPLTLESARPSHTSQYLCASEGGADQETQYFGPGTRLLVL.